These 20 T cell receptor beta chains were sequenced from one sample in a study of cytomegalovirus exposure and HLA in healthy donors. The repertoire was sequenced with immunoSEQ multiplex PCR; TCRdb's copy has only in-frame clones and lacks some. The data contain 280,000 or so clones, approximately 88% of them singletons. The sequenced sample was PBMCs. Source of these receptors: a woman aged 18-35 years in good health and CMV-seronegative.

The CDR3 sequence is CAWSVQGSTEAFF. The CDR3 DNA is TGTGCCTGGAGTGTACAGGGGAGCACTGAAGCTTTCTTT. The V call is TRBV30, the J call TRBJ1-1; 7 nucleotides line up with TRBD1. With 0 bases clipped from V and 4 bases from J, the junction kept 2 bases outside the gene matches. Germline assignment: CDR1 GTSNPN and CDR2 SVGIG (reference sequence). The CDR3 is made up of 13 amino acids.

This clone was counted a single time. The chain carries TRBV13 and TRBJ2-3; 10 bases are a match to TRBD2. CDR1 PRHDT and CDR2 FYEKMQ come from the germline V gene (reference sequence). The V and J ends lost 1 base and 10 bases, in that order; junction bases with no gene match: 20. CDR3 length: 19 residues. The CDR3: CASSLEGGRGLAGAAAQYF. CDR3 nucleotide sequence: TGTGCCAGCAGCTTAGAGGGGGGTCGCGGGCTAGCGGGAGCGGCTGCGCAGTATTTT.

J is TRBJ1-5 and V is TRBV2; 9 bases match TRBD1. Germline CDR1 and CDR2: SNHLY and FYNNEI. J was trimmed by 4 bases and V by 5 bases; bases with no gene match: 12. The CDR3 length is 17 residues. In DNA form, the CDR3 reads TGTGCCAGCAGTAGTGGACAGGGGCTTTGGGAAAATCAGCCCCAGCATTTT. Translated, it gives CASSSGQGLWENQPQHF.

This chain links TRBV5-1 with TRBJ2-5; TRBD2 aligns across 11 bases. V lost 1 base, J lost 3 bases, and 8 bases stayed unmatched. Germline V gene data show CDR1 as SGHRS and CDR2 as YFSETQ. CDR3 length: 17 amino acids. This chain's CDR3 is CASSLSVGLAEKETQYF. CDR3 coding DNA: TGCGCCAGCAGCTTGAGCGTGGGACTAGCGGAGAAAGAGACCCAGTACTTC.

V gene TRBV2 combines with J gene TRBJ2-7; 10 nucleotides align to TRBD1. V was pared by 6 bases and J by 6 bases, with 8 bases of the junction left unmatched. Germline V gene data show CDR1 as SNHLY and CDR2 as FYNNEI. The CDR3 is 14 residues long. CDR3 in amino acids: CASSDDRGRREQYF. The CDR3, as DNA: TGTGCCAGCAGCGACGACAGGGGGCGACGCGAGCAGTACTTC.

Only one count was recorded for this clone. This chain links TRBV2 with TRBJ2-3; D might be TRBD2 (5 bases). The CDR3 spans 13 residues. Between the trimmed V and J ends, which lost 4 bases and 4 bases, there was a span of 9 bases. CDR1 is SNHLY, CDR2 FYNNEI, per germline. The chain's CDR3 is CASSGGRADTQYF. CDR3 in DNA: TGTGCCAGCAGTGGAGGGCGGGCAGATACGCAGTATTTT.

The chain couples TRBV5-1 to TRBJ1-1; weak D call: TRBD1 (6 bases). Germline V gene lookup returns CDR1 SGHRS and CDR2 YFSETQ. The V gene lost 4 bases and the J gene lost 0 bases, with 13 bases spanning the gap. The CDR3 sequence is 15 residues long. DNA for the CDR3: TGCGCCAGCAGCACGAGGGGGAACATGAACACTGAAGCTTTCTTT. This translates into CASSTRGNMNTEAFF.

As DNA, the CDR3 is TGCGCCAGCAGCTTGGACATCCGGAGGTCGAACACCGGGGAGCTGTTTTTT. Its translation is CASSLDIRRSNTGELFF. V and J are TRBV5-1 and TRBJ2-2; TRBD2 might be the D (5 bases). CDR1 and CDR2 (germline): SGHRS, YFSETQ. The length of the CDR3 is 17 residues. V gave up 0 bases and J gave up 0 bases, with 12 bases separating them.

The rearrangement uses TRBV30 and TRBJ2-2; D remains ambiguous. V lost 0 bases to trimming and J lost 4 bases, with 6 bases between them. CDR1 GTSNPN and CDR2 SVGIG come from the germline V gene (reference sequence). The CDR3 consists of 13 residues. The CDR3 coding sequence is TGTGCCTGGAGTGTTCTCCCCACCGGGGAGCTGTTTTTT. This codes for CAWSVLPTGELFF.

This clone has just one count. The V call is TRBV6-1, the J call TRBJ1-1; 10 positions match TRBD1. V was pared by 2 bases and J by 3 bases, with 3 bases of the junction left unmatched. The germline gives CDR1 MNHNS, CDR2 SASEGT. This CDR3 region has 15 residues. DNA of the CDR3: TGTGCCAGCAGTGAACCGACAGGGGGCCACACTGAAGCTTTCTTT. Translating gives CASSEPTGGHTEAFF.

This chain uses TRBV9 with TRBJ2-7, with D hard to call. The CDR3 is 13 amino acids. From germline, CDR1 is SGDLS and CDR2 YYNGEE. Trimming took off 3 bases at V and 6 bases at J, with 13 bases between the two ends. CDR3 loop: CASSETLAAEQYF. As DNA, the CDR3 is TGTGCCAGCAGCGAGACCTTAGCCGCCGAGCAGTACTTC.

The chain recombines TRBV2 with TRBJ2-2, with D possibly matching TRBD2 (6 bases). The V end was cut by 6 bases, the J end by 6 bases, with 14 bases between. This CDR3 contains 14 residues. Germline CDR1 reads SNHLY; CDR2 reads FYNNEI. The CDR3 is CASSPGLPPGELFF. The CDR3, as DNA: TGTGCCAGCAGCCCGGGACTCCCTCCCGGGGAGCTGTTTTTT. Using reference TRBV2 and TRBJ2-2 for the parts outside the CDR3, the full variable domain is EPEVTQTPSHQVTQMGQEVILRCVPISNHLYFYWYRQILGQKVEFLVSFYNNEISEKSEIFDDQFSVERPDGSNFTLKIRSTKLEDSAMYFCASSPGLPPGELFFGEGSRLTVL.

The CDR3 region is CASSRGYNSPLHF. CDR3 nucleotide sequence: TGTGCCAGCAGCAGGGGCTATAATTCACCCCTCCACTTT. This sequence joins TRBV25-1 and TRBJ1-6; maybe TRBD1 (6 bases). Trimming took off 6 bases at V and 3 bases at J, with 6 bases between the two ends. The germline gives CDR1 MGHDK, CDR2 SYGVNS. The CDR3 sequence is 13 residues long.

The rearrangement uses TRBV6-5 and TRBJ2-7, with 8 bases matching TRBD2. Looked up from germline, CDR1 is MNHEY and CDR2 is SVGAGI. The CDR3 is made up of 13 amino acids. The V gene end was trimmed by 6 bases and the J gene end by 6 bases; junction bases not matched to a gene: 7. The DNA for the CDR3 is TGTGCCAGCAGCTCCGGGGGGGCGGGCGAGCAGTACTTC. Its protein is CASSSGGAGEQYF.

The J gene is TRBJ2-7, the V gene TRBV29-1, with TRBD1 as a possible D gene (6 bases). Trimming took 6 bases from V and 5 from J, leaving 11 bases between them. From germline, CDR1 is SQVTM and CDR2 ANQGSEA. The CDR3 contains 11 residues. Here the CDR3 reads CSVQGSHEQYF. The CDR3 DNA sequence: TGCAGCGTACAGGGTTCGCACGAGCAGTACTTC.

The chain employs TRBV4-2 and TRBJ2-3; D might be TRBD2 (6 bases). CDR3 length: 16 residues. CDR1 is LGHNA, CDR2 YNFKEQ, per germline. V lost 1 base and J lost 0, with 11 bases in between. The CDR3 region has the DNA TGTGCCAGCAGCCAAGTAAGGAGCGGGAGCACAGATACGCAGTATTTT. Translated: CASSQVRSGSTDTQYF.

J is TRBJ2-7 and V is TRBV9, with 14 bases lining up with TRBD2. Germline-derived CDR1 and CDR2 are SGDLS and YYNGEE. The trim removed 0 bases at V and 5 bases at J, leaving 4 bases unmatched. The CDR3 contains 16 residues. CDR3: CASSVGTSGRNNEQYF. As DNA, the CDR3 is TGTGCCAGCAGCGTAGGGACTAGCGGGAGGAATAACGAGCAGTACTTC.

CDR3 bases: TGTGCCACCAGCAGAGGACAGGGGGCTGGTCAAGAGACCCAGTACTTC. Translation gives CATSRGQGAGQETQYF. The chain links TRBV15 to TRBJ2-5, with TRBD1 identical over 10 bases. The germline V gene has CDR1 LNHNV and CDR2 YYDKDF (reference sequence). The CDR3 sequence is 16 residues long. Trimming removed 1 base from V and 2 bases from J; junction bases left unmatched: 4.

This sequence joins TRBV5-4 and TRBJ2-7; a possible D gene is TRBD2 (6 bases). Germline CDR1 and CDR2: SGHNT and YYREEE (reference sequence). V lost 4 bases to trimming and J lost 2 bases, with 16 bases between them. CDR3 length equals 15 residues. The CDR3 sequence is CASSPEVAAAYEQYF. CDR3 nucleotide sequence: TGTGCCAGCAGCCCGGAGGTAGCGGCTGCCTACGAGCAGTACTTC.

V is TRBV9 and J is TRBJ2-7, with D perhaps matching TRBD2 (5 bases). Germline lookup yields CDR1 SGDLS and CDR2 YYNGEE. This CDR3 is built from 14 residues. The V and J ends lost 4 bases and 4 bases respectively, with 15 bases between them. As DNA, the CDR3 is TGTGCCAGCAGCTCTTCTCGGGGTCCGTACGAGCAGTACTTC. It encodes CASSSSRGPYEQYF.